The 10 T cell receptor beta chains reported below all come from one sample, sequenced in a study of cytomegalovirus exposure and HLA in healthy donors. The PCR employed 60 Vbeta primers together with 13 Jbeta primers. Only in-frame clones appear in the TCRdb table, and some are missing; sequencing was by immunoSEQ multiplex PCR. The table has 150,000 to 200,000 clones, under 80% seen once. Sample: PBMCs. These receptors came from a female donor in good health and CMV-seronegative.

The J gene is TRBJ2-7, the V gene TRBV5-1; 10 bases are shared with TRBD2. The CDR3 is made up of 15 amino acids. The junction had 4 bases not matched to a gene; V was cut back by 0 bases and J by 4 bases. Per the germline V gene, CDR1 is SGHRS and CDR2 is YFSETQ. In DNA, the CDR3 is TGCGCCAGCAGCTTGGAGTCTAGCGGGAGTTACGAGCAGTACTTC. Translating it yields CASSLESSGSYEQYF.

The chain carries TRBV7-9 and TRBJ1-4; 7 bases map to TRBD1. The CDR3 runs 17 residues. The V gene end was trimmed by 7 bases and the J gene end by 7 bases; junction bases not matched to a gene: 18. Germline assignment: CDR1 SEHNR and CDR2 FQNEAQ (reference sequence). The CDR3 region has the DNA TGTGCCAGCAACTTCGGCAAGTCCGGGACAGCGGGTGAAAAACTGTTTTTT. As protein: CASNFGKSGTAGEKLFF.

The rearrangement uses TRBV29-1 and TRBJ1-2; tentative D call: TRBD1 (5 bases). Germline loops: CDR1 SQVTM, CDR2 ANQGSEA. Deletions cut 8 bases from V and 6 bases from J, with 10 bases between. This CDR3 region has 10 residues. The CDR3 region is CSSIGDGYTF. DNA for the CDR3: TGCAGCTCGATAGGGGATGGCTACACCTTC.

This clone came up a few times. The chain combines TRBV9 with TRBJ2-3; D is possibly TRBD2 (5 bases). This CDR3 contains 15 residues. The germline V gene has CDR1 SGDLS and CDR2 YYNGEE. Trimming cost V 3 bases and J 6 bases, with 17 bases left between them. The CDR3, as DNA: TGTGCCAGCAGCGAGGGTGGGAGCCCGATCGATACGCAGTATTTT. Protein sequence: CASSEGGSPIDTQYF.

For the CDR3, the DNA is TGTGCCAGCAGTGACCGAAAGACAGGGGATCAGCCCCAGCATTTT. Translated, it gives CASSDRKTGDQPQHF. J is TRBJ1-5 and V is TRBV6-6, with TRBD1 matching 8 bases. V shed 5 bases and J 5 bases; nucleotides not matched to a gene: 8. The germline V gene encodes CDR1 MNHNY and CDR2 SVGAGI (reference sequence). The CDR3 loop spans 15 amino acids.

Details on this clone: The same CDR3 can be traced to other DNA sequences in this sample. The chain combines TRBV2 with TRBJ2-1; D uncertain. Germline loops: CDR1 SNHLY, CDR2 FYNNEI. Trimming took 8 bases from V and 4 from J, leaving 6 bases between them. The CDR3 runs to 11 residues. The CDR3 DNA sequence: TGTGCCAGCTCACTTTACAATGAGCAGTTCTTC. The encoded protein is CASSLYNEQFF.

With regard to this clone: Other DNA sequences in the sample encode the same CDR3. The chain is built from TRBV7-6 and TRBJ2-3; D is unclear. The CDR3 sequence is 14 residues long. V was clipped by 1 base and J by 2 bases, with 7 bases between them. Germline V lookup: CDR1 SGHVS, CDR2 FNYEAQ. The CDR3 sequence is CASSLGLPTDTQYF. In DNA form, the CDR3 reads TGTGCCAGCAGCTTAGGCCTACCCACAGATACGCAGTATTTT.

The sample holds one count of this clone. The chain joins TRBV14 to TRBJ1-1, with 10 bases lining up with TRBD1. V lost 2 bases, J lost 3 bases, and 6 bases stayed unmatched. The CDR3 has 16 amino acids. Looked up from germline, CDR1 is SGHDN and CDR2 is FVKESK. CDR3 DNA: TGTGCCAGCAGCCAATGGGGGACAGGGGAGGACACTGAAGCTTTCTTT. It translates to CASSQWGTGEDTEAFF.

This chain connects TRBV10-2 to TRBJ2-1, with TRBD1 identical over 12 bases. With 5 bases clipped from V and 9 bases from J, the junction kept 11 bases outside the gene matches. Germline lookup yields CDR1 WSHSY and CDR2 SAAADI. The CDR3 is 16 residues long. The CDR3 region is CASSPTRDRGLSEQFF. CDR3 sequence (DNA): TGCGCCAGCAGTCCCACCCGGGACAGGGGGCTAAGTGAGCAGTTCTTC.

The chain couples TRBV2 to TRBJ1-3, with 8 bases matching TRBD1. With V trimmed by 6 bases and J by 10 bases, 5 bases remained unmatched. Per germline, CDR1 SNHLY and CDR2 FYNNEI. The CDR3 loop spans 12 amino acids. CDR3 DNA: TGTGCCAGCAGGAGACAGGGGACGACCATATATTTT. This translates into CASRRQGTTIYF.